This T cell receptor (beta chain) was observed in a study of blood T cell repertoires in COVID-19. Study overall: T cells, B-cell-depleted T cells, or PBMCs supplied cDNA or gDNA.

Individuals drawn from 20 to 25 US areas were about 18 to 90 years old. Self-reported history from a screening survey and questionnaire set each donor's cohort. This CDR3 comprises 16 residues. The V segment lost 5 bases and the J segment 0 bases; nucleotides outside the gene matches: 6. The germline V gene has CDR1 SGHTA and CDR2 FQGTGA. Sequenced by immunoSEQ multiplex PCR; TCRdb stores in-frame clones only, minus some. The profile shows about 400,000 clones, about 90% of them singletons. The V and J genes are TRBV7-3 and TRBJ2-1, with 8 bases matching TRBD1. The sample consisted of PBMCs or T cells enriched from blood (not recorded which). The clonotype comes from a woman younger than 35 with acute COVID-19. CDR3 loop: CASSPRQGSSYNEQFF. CDR3 nucleotides: TGTGCCAGCAGCCCAAGACAGGGGAGCTCCTACAATGAGCAGTTCTTC.